The entry that follows covers one T cell receptor (beta chain) sequence. Looked up from germline, CDR1 is SGHVS and CDR2 is FQNEAQ. Trimming took off 2 bases at V and 0 bases at J, with 14 bases between the two ends. The CDR3 loop spans 17 amino acids. The data stem from a study of PD-1 blockade in mismatch repair-deficient tumors. The data were produced by immunoSEQ multiplex PCR, yet TCRdb's version contains in-frame clones alone and is incomplete. The sample shows roughly 120,000 clones, more than 60% of them seen only once. This receptor was obtained from an adult with mismatch repair-deficient cancer. The chain has TRBV7-8 and TRBJ2-1; D not certain. Sequenced here: peripheral blood, sampled 60 to 65 weeks after starting pembrolizumab. CDR3 nucleotides: TGTGCCAGCAGCTTATGGGCTCCAGAGACCTCCTACAATGAGCAGTTCTTC. Translating it yields CASSLWAPETSYNEQFF.